The clone carrying this TCR beta chain was picked up a small number of times. Antigen unknown. Since a much larger clone is just one base distant, this may be a read error. The source of the sample is a study of T cells after yellow fever vaccination. By 5'RACE template switching, TCR cDNA was produced, with a universal primer site and UMIs added in the process. TCRdb independently ran MiXCR on the 5' RACE reads; one entry per CDR3 protein. The sample includes hundreds of thousands of distinct CDR3 sequences, 9% to 15% of them seen just once. The study, taken as a whole, reports: Post-booster samples contained most primary-vaccination clones (approximately 95% CD4, around 90% CD8). It was a small share of clonotypes that appeared in both CD4 and CD8 compartments. Repertoires obtained by FACS sorting could include abundant clonotypes that entered as contaminants from the bulk population.

With 5 bases removed from V and 5 bases from J, the gap between germline ends came to 9 bases. The CDR3 extends over 12 amino acids. Looked up from germline, CDR1 is SEHNR and CDR2 is FQNEAQ (reference sequence). The chain joins TRBV7-9 to TRBJ2-5; D perhaps matches TRBD1 (5 bases). This sequence originates from a man aged 30-40 years who received the YFV17D yellow fever vaccine. The material sequenced was PBMCs, taken on the day of the yellow fever booster vaccination. The CDR3 DNA sequence: TGTGCCAGCAGCCAAGGGGTGGAGACCCAGTACTTC. This translates into CASSQGVETQYF.